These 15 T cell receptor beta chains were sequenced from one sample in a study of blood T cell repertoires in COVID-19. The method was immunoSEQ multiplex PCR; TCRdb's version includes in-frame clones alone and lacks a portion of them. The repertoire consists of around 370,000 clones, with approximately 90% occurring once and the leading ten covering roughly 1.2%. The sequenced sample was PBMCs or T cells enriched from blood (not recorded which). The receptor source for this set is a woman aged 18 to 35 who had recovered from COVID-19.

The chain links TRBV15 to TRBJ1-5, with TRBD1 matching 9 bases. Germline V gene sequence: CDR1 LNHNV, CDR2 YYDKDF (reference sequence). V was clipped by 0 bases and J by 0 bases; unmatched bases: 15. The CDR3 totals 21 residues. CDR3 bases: TGTGCCACCAGCAGAGATCCGGGACAGGGCGCATGGACGAATAGCAATCAGCCCCAGCATTTT. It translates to CATSRDPGQGAWTNSNQPQHF. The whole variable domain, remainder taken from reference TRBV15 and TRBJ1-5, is DAMVIQNPRYQVTQFGKPVTLSCSQTLNHNVMYWYQQKSSQAPKLLFHYYDKDFNNEADTPDNFQSRRPNTSFCFLDIRSPGLGDTAMYLCATSRDPGQGAWTNSNQPQHFGDGTRLSIL.

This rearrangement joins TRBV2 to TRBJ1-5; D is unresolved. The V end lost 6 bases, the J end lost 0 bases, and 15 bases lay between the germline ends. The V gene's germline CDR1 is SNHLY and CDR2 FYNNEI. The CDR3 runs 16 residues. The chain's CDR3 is CASRLGSYNSNQPQHF. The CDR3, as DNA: TGTGCCAGCAGGCTCGGGTCCTATAATAGCAATCAGCCCCAGCATTTT.

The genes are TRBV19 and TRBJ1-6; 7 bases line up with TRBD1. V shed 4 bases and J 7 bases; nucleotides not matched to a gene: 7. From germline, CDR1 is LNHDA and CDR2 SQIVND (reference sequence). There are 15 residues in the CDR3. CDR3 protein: CASSTTGARNSPLHF. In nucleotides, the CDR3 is TGTGCCAGTAGTACCACAGGGGCGCGGAATTCACCCCTCCACTTT.

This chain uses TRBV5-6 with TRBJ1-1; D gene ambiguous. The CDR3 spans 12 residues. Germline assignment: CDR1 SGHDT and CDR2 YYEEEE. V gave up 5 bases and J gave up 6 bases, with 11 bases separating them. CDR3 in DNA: TGTGCCAGCAGGGGTGAGGGTCCTGAAGCTTTCTTT. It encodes CASRGEGPEAFF.

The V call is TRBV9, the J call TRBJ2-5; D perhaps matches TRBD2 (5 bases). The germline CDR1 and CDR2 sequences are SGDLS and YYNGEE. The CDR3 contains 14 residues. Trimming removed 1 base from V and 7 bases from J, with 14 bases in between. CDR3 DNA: TGTGCCAGCAGCGTAAACCCGTCGGGATGGACCCAGTACTTC. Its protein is CASSVNPSGWTQYF.

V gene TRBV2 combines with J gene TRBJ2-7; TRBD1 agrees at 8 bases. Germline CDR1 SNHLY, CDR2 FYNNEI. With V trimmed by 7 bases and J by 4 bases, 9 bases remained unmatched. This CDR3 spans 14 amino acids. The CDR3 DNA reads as TGTGCCAGCATAGGGCAGGGGGCTTCTTACGAGCAGTACTTC. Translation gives CASIGQGASYEQYF.

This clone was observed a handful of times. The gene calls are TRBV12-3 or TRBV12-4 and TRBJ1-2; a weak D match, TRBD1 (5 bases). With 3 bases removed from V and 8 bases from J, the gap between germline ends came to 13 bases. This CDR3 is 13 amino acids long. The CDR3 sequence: CASSFTGRVGYTF. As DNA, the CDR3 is TGTGCCAGCAGTTTCACAGGTCGGGTAGGCTACACCTTC.

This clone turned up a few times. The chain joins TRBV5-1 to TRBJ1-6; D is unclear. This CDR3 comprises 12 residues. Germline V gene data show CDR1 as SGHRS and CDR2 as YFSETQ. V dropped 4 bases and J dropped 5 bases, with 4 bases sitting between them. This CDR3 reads CASSTNNSPLHF. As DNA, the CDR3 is TGCGCCAGCAGCACTAATAATTCACCCCTCCACTTT.

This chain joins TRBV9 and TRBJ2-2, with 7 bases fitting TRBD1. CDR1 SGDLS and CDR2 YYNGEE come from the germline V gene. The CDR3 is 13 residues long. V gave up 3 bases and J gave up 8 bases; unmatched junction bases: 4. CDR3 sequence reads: CASSAGGSGELFF. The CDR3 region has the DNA TGTGCCAGCAGCGCAGGGGGATCAGGGGAGCTGTTTTTT.

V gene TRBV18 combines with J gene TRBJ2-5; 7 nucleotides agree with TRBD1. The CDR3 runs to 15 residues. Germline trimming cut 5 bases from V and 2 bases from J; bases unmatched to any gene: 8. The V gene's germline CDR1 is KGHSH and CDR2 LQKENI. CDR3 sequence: CASSANRGNQETQYF. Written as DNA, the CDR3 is TGTGCCAGCTCAGCCAACAGGGGTAATCAAGAGACCCAGTACTTC. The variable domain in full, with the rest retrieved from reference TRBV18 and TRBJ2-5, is NAGVMQNPRHLVRRRGQEARLRCSPMKGHSHVYWYRQLPEEGLKFMVYLQKENIIDESGMPKERFSAEFPKEGPSILRIQQVVRGDSAAYFCASSANRGNQETQYFGPGTRLLVL.

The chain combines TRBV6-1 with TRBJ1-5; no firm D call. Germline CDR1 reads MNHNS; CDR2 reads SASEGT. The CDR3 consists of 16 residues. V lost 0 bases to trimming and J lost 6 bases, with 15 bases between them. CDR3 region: CASSEARRVAGQPQHF. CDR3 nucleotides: TGTGCCAGCAGTGAAGCGAGGAGGGTAGCGGGTCAGCCCCAGCATTTT.

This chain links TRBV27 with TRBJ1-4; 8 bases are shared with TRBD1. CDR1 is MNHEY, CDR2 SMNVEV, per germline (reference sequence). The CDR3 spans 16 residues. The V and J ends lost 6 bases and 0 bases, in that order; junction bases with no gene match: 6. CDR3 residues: CASSPQGQATNEKLFF. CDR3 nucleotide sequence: TGTGCCAGCAGCCCTCAGGGACAGGCAACTAATGAAAAACTGTTTTTT.

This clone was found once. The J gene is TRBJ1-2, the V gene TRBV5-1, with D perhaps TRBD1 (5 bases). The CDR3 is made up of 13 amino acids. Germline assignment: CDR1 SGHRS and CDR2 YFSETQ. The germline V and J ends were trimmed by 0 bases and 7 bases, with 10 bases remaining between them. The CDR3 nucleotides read TGCGCCAGCAGCTTGGTGGCAGGGTCTGGCTACACCTTC. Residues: CASSLVAGSGYTF.

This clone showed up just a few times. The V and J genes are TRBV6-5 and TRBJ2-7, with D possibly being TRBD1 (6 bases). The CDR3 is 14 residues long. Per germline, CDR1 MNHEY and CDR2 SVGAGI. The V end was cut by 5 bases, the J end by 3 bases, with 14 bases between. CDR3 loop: CASSHRQDYYEQYF. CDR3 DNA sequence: TGTGCCAGCAGTCACCGACAGGATTACTACGAGCAGTACTTC.

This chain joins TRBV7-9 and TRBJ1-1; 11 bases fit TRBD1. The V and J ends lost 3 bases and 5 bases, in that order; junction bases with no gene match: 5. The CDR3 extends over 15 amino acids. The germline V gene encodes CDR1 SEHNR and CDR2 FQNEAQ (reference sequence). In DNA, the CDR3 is TGTGCCAGCAGCTTGGACAGGGGGCGAGTAACTGAAGCTTTCTTT. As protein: CASSLDRGRVTEAFF.